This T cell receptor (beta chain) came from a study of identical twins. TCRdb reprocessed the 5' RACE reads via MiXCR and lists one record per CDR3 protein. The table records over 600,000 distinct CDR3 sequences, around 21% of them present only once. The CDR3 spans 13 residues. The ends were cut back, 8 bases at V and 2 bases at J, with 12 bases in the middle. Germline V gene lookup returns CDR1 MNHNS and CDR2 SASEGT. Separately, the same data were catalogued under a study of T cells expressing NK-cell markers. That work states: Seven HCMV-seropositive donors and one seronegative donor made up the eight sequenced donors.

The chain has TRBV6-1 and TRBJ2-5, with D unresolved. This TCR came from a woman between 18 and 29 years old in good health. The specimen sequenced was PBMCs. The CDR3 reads CASSWTLQETQYF. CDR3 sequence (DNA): TGTGCCAGCTCCTGGACCTTGCAAGAGACCCAGTACTTC.